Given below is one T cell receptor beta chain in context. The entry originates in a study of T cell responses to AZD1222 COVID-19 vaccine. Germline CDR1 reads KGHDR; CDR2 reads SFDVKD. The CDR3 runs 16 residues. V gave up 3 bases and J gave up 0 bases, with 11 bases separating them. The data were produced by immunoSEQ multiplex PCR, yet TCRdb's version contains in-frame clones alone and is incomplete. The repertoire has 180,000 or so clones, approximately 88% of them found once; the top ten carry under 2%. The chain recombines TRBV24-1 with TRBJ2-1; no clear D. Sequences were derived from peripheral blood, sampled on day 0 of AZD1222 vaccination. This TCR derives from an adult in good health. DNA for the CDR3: TGTGCCACCAGTGATCAAGCGCTGAGCTCCTACAATGAGCAGTTCTTC. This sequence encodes CATSDQALSSYNEQFF.